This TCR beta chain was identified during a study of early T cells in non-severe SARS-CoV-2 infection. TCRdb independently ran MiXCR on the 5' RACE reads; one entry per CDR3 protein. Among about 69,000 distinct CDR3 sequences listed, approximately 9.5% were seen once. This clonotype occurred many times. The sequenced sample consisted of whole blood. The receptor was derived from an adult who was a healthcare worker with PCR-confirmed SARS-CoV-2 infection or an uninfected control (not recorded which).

CDR3: CASSEMGDSGGYTF. In DNA, the CDR3 is TGTGCCAGCAGTGAAATGGGGGATTCAGGTGGCTACACCTTC. The rearrangement uses TRBV2 and TRBJ1-2; weak D call: TRBD1 (5 bases). Germline V CDR1 and CDR2: SNHLY, FYNNEI. The CDR3 contains 14 residues. Trimming shortened V by 2 bases and J by 7 bases, and 14 bases separated the two germline ends.